One sample yielded the 3 T cell receptor beta chains listed below, sequenced in a study of blood T cell repertoires in COVID-19. Repertoires were generated with immunoSEQ multiplex PCR, while TCRdb's copy carries only in-frame clones and drops some. The sample lists about 52,000 clones; under 90% were seen once. The sample comprised peripheral blood. The receptors were gathered from a man older than 75 with COVID-19, enrolled during active disease.

The gene calls are TRBV5-1 and TRBJ2-2, with D possibly matching TRBD1 (5 bases). V lost 0 bases to trimming and J lost 4 bases, with 7 bases between them. The length of the CDR3 is 14 residues. The germline V gene encodes CDR1 SGHRS and CDR2 YFSETQ. CDR3 residues: CASSLVQGTGELFF. DNA of the CDR3: TGCGCCAGCAGCTTGGTCCAGGGCACCGGGGAGCTGTTTTTT. The full variable domain, completed using reference TRBV5-1 and TRBJ2-2, is KAGVTQTPRYLIKTRGQQVTLSCSPISGHRSVSWYQQTPGQGLQFLFEYFSETQRNKGNFPGRFSGRQFSNSRSEMNVSTLELGDSALYLCASSLVQGTGELFFGEGSRLTVL.

The chain employs TRBV4-3 and TRBJ1-5; D uncertain. Germline CDR1 reads LGHNA; CDR2 reads YSLEER. V dropped 2 bases and J dropped 3 bases, with 8 bases sitting between them. The CDR3 length is 14 residues. The CDR3 spells CASSQWETNQPQHF. The CDR3 DNA reads TGCGCCAGCAGCCAATGGGAGACCAATCAGCCCCAGCATTTT.

This chain joins TRBV30 and TRBJ2-3; the D is unclear. Trimming pared 3 bases from V and 4 bases from J, leaving 11 bases between. Germline lookup yields CDR1 GTSNPN and CDR2 SVGIG (reference sequence). The length of the CDR3 is 13 residues. CDR3 sequence: CAWRASRADTQYF. CDR3 DNA: TGTGCCTGGAGGGCTAGTCGGGCAGATACGCAGTATTTT.